The 4 T cell receptor beta chains below all came from one sample that was sequenced in a study of technical replicates of blood from several donors. Clones were read by immunoSEQ multiplex PCR, and TCRdb kept only the in-frame ones, dropping some. The sample holds approximately 78,000 clones, around 95% seen once. The sample taken for sequencing was T cells isolated from PBMCs. These receptors were collected from a human donor in good health.

The J gene is TRBJ1-1, the V gene TRBV9; D call uncertain. Germline V gene lookup returns CDR1 SGDLS and CDR2 YYNGEE. V lost 4 bases and J 5 bases, leaving 12 bases between the germline ends. This CDR3 comprises 13 residues. This chain's CDR3 is CASSPAARTEAFF. DNA of the CDR3: TGTGCCAGCAGCCCGGCAGCGAGGACTGAAGCTTTCTTT. Looking up the rest from reference TRBV9 and TRBJ1-1 gives the full variable domain: DSGVTQTPKHLITATGQRVTLRCSPRSGDLSVYWYQQSLDQGLQFLIQYYNGEERAKGNILERFSAQQFPDLHSELNLSSLELGDSALYFCASSPAARTEAFFGQGTRLTVV.

The chain links TRBV6-5 to TRBJ2-1; D might be TRBD2 (5 bases). Between the trimmed V and J ends, which lost 6 bases and 6 bases, there was a span of 15 bases. From germline, CDR1 is MNHEY and CDR2 SVGAGI. The length of the CDR3 is 14 residues. The CDR3, as DNA: TGTGCCAGCAGCTTAGCGAGCCTACCCAATGAGCAGTTCTTC. Translating it yields CASSLASLPNEQFF.

The V and J genes are TRBV19 and TRBJ2-5; 7 nucleotides line up with TRBD1. Looked up from germline, CDR1 is LNHDA and CDR2 is SQIVND (reference sequence). Unmatched junction bases numbered 7, after V lost 6 bases and J lost 3 bases. The CDR3 consists of 14 residues. DNA of the CDR3: TGTGCCAGTAGCTGGCCCGGGACAGAAGAGACCCAGTACTTC. Amino acids: CASSWPGTEETQYF. Full variable domain (rest looked up from reference TRBV19 and TRBJ2-5): DGGITQSPKYLFRKEGQNVTLSCEQNLNHDAMYWYRQDPGQGLRLIYYSQIVNDFQKGDIAEGYSVSREKKESFPLTVTSAQKNPTAFYLCASSWPGTEETQYFGPGTRLLVL.

CDR3: CASSLLVTGELFF. The CDR3 DNA follows: TGTGCCAGCAGCTTACTTGTCACCGGGGAGCTGTTTTTT. The chain combines TRBV7-9 with TRBJ2-2; D call uncertain. Germline V lookup: CDR1 SEHNR, CDR2 FQNEAQ (reference sequence). CDR3 length equals 13 residues. V gave up 2 bases and J gave up 4 bases, with 5 bases separating them. Filled out from reference TRBV7-9 and TRBJ2-2, the complete variable domain reads DTGVSQNPRHKITKRGQNVTFRCDPISEHNRLYWYRQTLGQGPEFLTYFQNEAQLEKSRLLSDRFSAERPKGSFSTLEIQRTEQGDSAMYLCASSLLVTGELFFGEGSRLTVL.